Reported below is one T cell receptor beta chain. This clone was counted between two and nine times. Its binding antigen is unknown. No much larger clone is present one base from it, and per-base qualities are unavailable. Patients with a history of autoimmune disease or receiving systemic immunosuppression were excluded from the trial. Peripheral blood for TCR sequencing was drawn from every dose cohort at baseline, at cycle 4 day 1 and at cycle 7 day 1. Samples were obtained from an open-label, multicenter, first-in-human phase I dose-escalation trial of ivuxolimab. Adults with locally advanced or metastatic head and neck squamous cell, hepatocellular, melanoma or renal cell carcinoma were enrolled in the trial. Before TCR sequencing, CD4+ and CD8+ T cells were separately sorted from peripheral blood. For sequencing of the TCRbeta CDR3 region, genomic DNA was extracted from the sorted cells. The immunoSEQ Assay was used for sequencing of TCRbeta CDR3 regions. TCRdb retrieved this table from immuneACCESS and kept in-frame rearrangements only. Not all clones are present; in checked studies, unresolved V genes account for under half, and no reason is known for the remainder. Recorded for this sample are roughly 65,000 clones; 80% to 90% of them occurred a single time. Of the sample, 0.38% is held by the ten largest clones.

This entry belongs to a study of OX40 agonist ivuxolimab in advanced cancers. General notes on the study: The costimulatory receptor OX40 (CD134) was targeted by ivuxolimab, a fully human IgG2 agonistic monoclonal antibody. Of the approximately 50 patients in dose escalation, about 20 had hepatocellular carcinoma, roughly 15 had melanoma, 9 had renal cell carcinoma and 9 had head and neck cancer. The monotherapy dose-escalation portion (N of about 50 patients) of the phase I ivuxolimab trial is reported in the paper. Intravenous ivuxolimab was administered to patients every 2 weeks at six dose levels: 0.01, 0.1, 0.3, 1.5, 3 and 10 mg/kg. Three dose-escalation patients achieved partial responses, one with hepatocellular carcinoma and two with cutaneous melanoma. A male proportion of around 81% and a mean age of approximately 62 years, ranging from about 20 to 80, were recorded for the dose-escalation cohort. Peripheral TCRbeta sequencing aimed to test whether ivuxolimab altered TCR sequence diversity and caused clonal T-cell expansion. Patients were allowed to have had prior anti-PD-1, anti-PD-L1 or anti-CTLA-4 therapy, and 40% of the dose-escalation patients had previously received checkpoint inhibitors.

Its CDR3 holds 15 amino acids, cysteine through phenylalanine. Only CDR3 DNA remains: 45 bases, in frame from the first base. Relative to germline, V is 4 bases shorter and J is 5 bases shorter, with 17 bases between their ends. Taken from the germline V gene (reference sequence), the CDR1 and CDR2 loops are MNHEY and SMNVEV. The study at large found these results: In the 0.1-3.0 mg/kg groups, partial responders had among the lowest normalized peripheral clonal expansion, particularly in CD8+ T cells. Antigen specificity was not determined for the clonally expanded peripheral T cells. Low levels of normalized T-cell clonal expansion were also seen in some nonresponding patients. Clonal expansion of both CD4+ and CD8+ blood T cells was observed from baseline to week 6 at doses 0.1 to 3.0 mg/kg. After ivuxolimab, CD8+ T cells had more expanded clones than CD4+ T cells on average.

The sequence came from an adult with an advanced solid tumor such as melanoma, head and neck, liver or kidney cancer. The sequence is built from TRBV27 and TRBJ1-1; no D gene is confidently identified. The source was CD4+ or CD8+ T cells sorted from blood, collected in a trial of the OX40 agonist ivuxolimab. DNA sequence: TGTGCCAGCAGTTATCTCTTATCGGTGGGGACTGAAGCTTTCTTT. Its translation is CASSYLLSVGTEAFF.